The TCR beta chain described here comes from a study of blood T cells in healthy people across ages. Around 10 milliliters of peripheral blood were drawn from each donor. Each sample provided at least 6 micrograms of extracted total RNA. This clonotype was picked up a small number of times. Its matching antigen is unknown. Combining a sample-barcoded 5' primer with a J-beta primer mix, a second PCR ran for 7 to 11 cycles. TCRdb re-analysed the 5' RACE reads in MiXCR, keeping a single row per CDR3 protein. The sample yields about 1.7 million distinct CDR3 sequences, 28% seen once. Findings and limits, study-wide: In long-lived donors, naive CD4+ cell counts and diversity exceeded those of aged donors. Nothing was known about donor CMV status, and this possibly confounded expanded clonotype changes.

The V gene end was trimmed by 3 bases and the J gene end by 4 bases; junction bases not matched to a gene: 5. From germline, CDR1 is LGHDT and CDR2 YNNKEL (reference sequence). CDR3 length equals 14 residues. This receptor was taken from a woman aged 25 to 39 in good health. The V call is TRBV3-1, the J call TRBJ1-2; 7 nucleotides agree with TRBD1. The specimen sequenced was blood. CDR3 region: CASSQNKGAYGYTF. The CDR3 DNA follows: TGTGCCAGCAGCCAGAACAAGGGGGCCTATGGCTACACCTTC. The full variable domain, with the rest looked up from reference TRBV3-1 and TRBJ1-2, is DTAVSQTPKYLVTQMGNDKSIKCEQNLGHDTMYWYKQDSKKFLKIMFSYNNKELIINETVPNRFSPKSPDKAHLNLHINSLELGDSAVYFCASSQNKGAYGYTFGSGTRLTVV.